These 23 T cell receptor beta chains were sequenced from one sample in a study of blood T cell repertoires in COVID-19. Sequencing was performed with immunoSEQ multiplex PCR; in TCRdb, only in-frame clones are kept and a portion is missing. The sample holds tens of thousands of clones, roughly nine tenths seen once. Sequencing was done on a sample of peripheral blood. The receptors shown here come from a man aged 60 to 75 with acute or convalescent COVID-19.

V gene TRBV7-9 combines with J gene TRBJ1-2; 8 positions agree with TRBD1. The germline V gene encodes CDR1 SEHNR and CDR2 FQNEAQ (reference sequence). This CDR3 spans 17 amino acids. With 5 bases clipped from V and 2 bases from J, the junction kept 13 bases outside the gene matches. In DNA, the CDR3 is TGTGCCAGCAGCCCTAATCCGGACAGGGAGAGAAACTATGGCTACACCTTC. This translates into CASSPNPDRERNYGYTF.

The V and J genes are TRBV24-1 and TRBJ2-1, with 9 bases lining up with TRBD1. The V segment lost 5 bases and the J segment 0 bases; nucleotides outside the gene matches: 7. The CDR3 is 17 amino acids. Germline values: CDR1 KGHDR, CDR2 SFDVKD. This CDR3 reads CATSASMGQGSYNEQFF. The DNA for the CDR3 is TGTGCCACCAGTGCCTCTATGGGACAGGGCTCCTACAATGAGCAGTTCTTC.

The chain uses TRBV19 and TRBJ1-2, with 10 bases matching TRBD1. The CDR3 loop spans 15 amino acids. The germline gives CDR1 LNHDA, CDR2 SQIVND (reference sequence). V lost 6 bases, J lost 8 bases, and 12 bases stayed unmatched. The CDR3 DNA reads as TGTGCCAGTAGCCCAAACCGGGACAGGGGAAGGGGCTACACCTTC. Its translation: CASSPNRDRGRGYTF.

The chain is built from TRBV21-1 and TRBJ1-1; the table's D call, TRBD1, was not checked against the DNA. TRBV21-1 is a recognized pseudogene. This CDR3 spans 12 amino acids. The CDR3 DNA reads TGTGCCAGCAGCAGCCCCAGGATGGGAGCTTTCTTT. This codes for CASSSPRMGAFF.

The chain combines TRBV11-2 with TRBJ2-3, with 7 positions matching TRBD2. Trimming cost V 3 bases and J 0 bases; bases outside gene matches: 3. Germline CDR1 and CDR2: SGHAT and FQNNGV. CDR3 size: 15 residues. The CDR3 DNA sequence: TGTGCCAGCAGCTTGGGGGGGTTTAGCACAGATACGCAGTATTTT. Amino acids: CASSLGGFSTDTQYF. Full variable domain (missing parts from reference TRBV11-2 and TRBJ2-3): EAGVAQSPRYKIIEKRQSVAFWCNPISGHATLYWYQQILGQGPKLLIQFQNNGVVDDSQLPKDRFSAERLKGVDSTLKIQPAKLEDSAVYLCASSLGGFSTDTQYFGPGTRLTVL.

The V and J genes are TRBV5-1 and TRBJ1-4, with a tentative D call TRBD1 (5 bases). V lost 4 bases and J lost 5, with 18 bases in between. Germline lookup yields CDR1 SGHRS and CDR2 YFSETQ. The CDR3 runs to 16 residues. Here the CDR3 reads CASSSWPRQQNEKLFF. CDR3 in DNA: TGCGCCAGCAGCAGCTGGCCAAGACAGCAGAATGAAAAACTGTTTTTT.

J is TRBJ2-2 and V is TRBV18; TRBD2 might be the D (6 bases). The germline V gene has CDR1 KGHSH and CDR2 LQKENI. This CDR3 has 16 amino acids. V was clipped by 3 bases and J by 1 base, with 12 bases between them. The DNA of the CDR3 is TGTGCCAGCTCACCCGCCATGGGGGGGAACACCGGGGAGCTGTTTTTT. It is translated as CASSPAMGGNTGELFF.

Only a few counts were recorded for this clone. The J gene is TRBJ1-2, the V gene TRBV21-1. TRBV21-1 is a pseudogene. The CDR3 loop spans 17 amino acids. The CDR3 region is CASSKRWVPWRDAGYTF. CDR3 sequence (DNA): TGTGCCAGCAGCAAAAGGTGGGTCCCGTGGAGGGATGCAGGCTACACCTTC.

This clone was recorded a few times. This chain joins TRBV6-5 and TRBJ1-2, with D tentatively TRBD1 (6 bases). V was clipped by 9 bases and J by 5 bases, with 19 bases between them. The length of the CDR3 is 14 residues. The germline V gene has CDR1 MNHEY and CDR2 SVGAGI. The CDR3 protein is CASRVPGTPYGYTF. The DNA of the CDR3 is TGTGCCAGTCGGGTACCCGGGACACCGTATGGCTACACCTTC.

J is TRBJ2-1 and V is TRBV12-3 or TRBV12-4, with TRBD2 matching over 7 bases. Trimming cost V 3 bases and J 10 bases; bases outside gene matches: 3. The CDR3 spans 12 residues. In nucleotides, the CDR3 is TGTGCCAGCAGTTTTGGGGGGGAGGAGCAGTTCTTC. Its translation: CASSFGGEEQFF.

This clone occurred a few times. The CDR3 nucleotides read TGTGCCAGCACCCCCGCCTGGAGTGAAAAACTGTTTTTT. Encoded protein: CASTPAWSEKLFF. The chain couples TRBV12-3 or TRBV12-4 to TRBJ1-4, with unresolved D. This CDR3 has 13 amino acids. V was pared by 7 bases and J by 7 bases, with 13 bases between.

The V call is TRBV12-3 or TRBV12-4, the J call TRBJ1-1; D is undetermined. CDR3 length: 11 amino acids. V shed 4 bases and J shed 8 bases, with 8 bases lying between them. Here the CDR3 DNA reads TGTGCCAGCAGTTCTGCACAAGAAGCTTTCTTT. Translating it yields CASSSAQEAFF.

J is TRBJ1-4 and V is TRBV5-6, with 8 nucleotides matching TRBD1. Germline lookup yields CDR1 SGHDT and CDR2 YYEEEE. The CDR3 length is 16 residues. V gave up 2 bases and J gave up 0 bases; unmatched junction bases: 3. CDR3: CASSLTGGATNEKLFF. The CDR3, as DNA: TGTGCCAGCAGCTTAACAGGGGGAGCAACTAATGAAAAACTGTTTTTT.

This sequence joins TRBV10-3 and TRBJ1-3, with D uncertain. The length of the CDR3 is 16 residues. Germline loops: CDR1 ENHRY, CDR2 SYGVKD. V was shortened by 1 base and J by 1 base, with 11 bases between the two germline ends. The CDR3 nucleotides are TGTGCCATCAGTGAGTTTACACCTAGTTCTGGAAACACCATATATTTT. Translating gives CAISEFTPSSGNTIYF.

V and J are TRBV27 and TRBJ1-2, with D maybe TRBD1 (5 bases). V was clipped by 0 bases and J by 8 bases, with 10 bases between them. Germline V gives CDR1 MNHEY, CDR2 SMNVEV (reference sequence). The CDR3 is 13 residues long. The CDR3 loop reads CASSLSRDTGYTF. Here the CDR3 DNA reads TGTGCCAGCAGTTTATCCAGGGATACGGGCTACACCTTC.

The gene calls are TRBV11-2 and TRBJ2-7; D is perhaps TRBD2 (5 bases). The CDR3 spans 14 residues. V lost 3 bases and J lost 4, with 13 bases in between. Germline assignment: CDR1 SGHAT and CDR2 FQNNGV. The CDR3 sequence: CASSLNTPGYEQYF. The CDR3 bases are TGTGCCAGCAGCTTGAACACCCCGGGGTACGAGCAGTACTTC. The full variable domain, its missing parts supplied by reference TRBV11-2 and TRBJ2-7, is EAGVAQSPRYKIIEKRQSVAFWCNPISGHATLYWYQQILGQGPKLLIQFQNNGVVDDSQLPKDRFSAERLKGVDSTLKIQPAKLEDSAVYLCASSLNTPGYEQYFGPGTRLTVT.

The J gene is TRBJ1-2, the V gene TRBV30, with a possible D match to TRBD1 (5 bases). The V gene lost 1 base and the J gene lost 8 bases, with 11 bases spanning the gap. The CDR3 contains 12 residues. The germline gives CDR1 GTSNPN, CDR2 SVGIG (reference sequence). The CDR3 DNA follows: TGTGCCTGGAGTGGGCAAGGGGTCGGCTACACCTTC. Its protein product is CAWSGQGVGYTF.

The chain recombines TRBV5-4 with TRBJ1-2; weak D call: TRBD1 (6 bases). CDR1 and CDR2 (germline): SGHNT, YYREEE (reference sequence). V lost 4 bases and J 5 bases, leaving 15 bases between the germline ends. The CDR3 has 14 residues. The CDR3 nucleotides are TGTGCCAGCAGCCTTGATAAACAGGGATATGGCTACACCTTC. Translated, it gives CASSLDKQGYGYTF.

J is TRBJ2-3 and V is TRBV5-1; D is unresolved. The length of the CDR3 is 15 residues. The germline CDR1 and CDR2 sequences are SGHRS and YFSETQ. The V gene lost 0 bases and the J gene lost 0 bases, with 8 bases spanning the gap. This CDR3 is CASSLGTASTDTQYF. The CDR3 nucleotides are TGCGCCAGCAGCTTGGGTACAGCTAGCACAGATACGCAGTATTTT.

DNA for the CDR3: TGTGCTAGTGGACAGTCCTATGGCTACACCTTC. Its protein is CASGQSYGYTF. V and J are TRBV12-5 and TRBJ1-2; D is uncertain. CDR3 size: 11 residues. Germline values: CDR1 LGHNT, CDR2 FRNRAP. Trimming stripped 6 bases from V and 4 bases from J, with 6 bases between.

There are a few counts of this clone. The chain couples TRBV6-5 to TRBJ1-3; D unclear. The V gene lost 6 bases and the J gene lost 2 bases, with 8 bases spanning the gap. Germline V gives CDR1 MNHEY, CDR2 SVGAGI. There are 13 residues in the CDR3. CDR3: CASSRLPGNTIYF. The CDR3 coding sequence is TGTGCCAGCAGCAGACTCCCTGGAAACACCATATATTTT.

The chain joins TRBV6-6 to TRBJ1-6; D uncertain. Per germline, CDR1 MNHNY and CDR2 SVGAGI (reference sequence). The CDR3 runs to 18 residues. V lost 5 bases to trimming and J lost 3 bases, with 20 bases between them. CDR3 coding DNA: TGTGCCAGCAGTCCCCAGGTCCAACTCTCCCTCTATAATTCACCCCTCCACTTT. This sequence encodes CASSPQVQLSLYNSPLHF.

The V call is TRBV5-1, the J call TRBJ1-1; 8 bases align to TRBD1. Germline V gene sequence: CDR1 SGHRS, CDR2 YFSETQ. After removal of 5 bases from V and 1 base from J, the junction contained 13 bases not matched to a gene. The CDR3 is 17 amino acids. CDR3 bases: TGCGCCAGCAGTTATTCAGGGGGCTTCAACAAGAACACTGAAGCTTTCTTT. Its protein is CASSYSGGFNKNTEAFF.